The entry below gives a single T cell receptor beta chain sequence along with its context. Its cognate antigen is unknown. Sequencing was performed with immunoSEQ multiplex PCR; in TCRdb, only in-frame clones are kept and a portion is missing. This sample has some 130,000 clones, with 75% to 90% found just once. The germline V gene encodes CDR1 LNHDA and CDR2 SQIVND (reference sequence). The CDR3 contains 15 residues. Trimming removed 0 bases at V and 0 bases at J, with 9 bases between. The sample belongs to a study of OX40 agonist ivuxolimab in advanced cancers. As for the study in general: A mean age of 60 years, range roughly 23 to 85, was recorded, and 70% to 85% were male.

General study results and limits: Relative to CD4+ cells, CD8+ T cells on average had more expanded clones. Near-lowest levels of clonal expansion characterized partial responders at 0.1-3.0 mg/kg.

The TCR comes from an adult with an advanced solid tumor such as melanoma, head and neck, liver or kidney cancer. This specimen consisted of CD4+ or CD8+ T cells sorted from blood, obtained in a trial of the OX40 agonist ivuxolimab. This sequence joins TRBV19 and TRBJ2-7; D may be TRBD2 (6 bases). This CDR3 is CASSIDHGSSYEQYF. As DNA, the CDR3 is TGTGCCAGTAGTATAGATCACGGGAGCTCCTACGAGCAGTACTTC. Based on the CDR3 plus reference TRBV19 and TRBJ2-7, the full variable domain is DGGITQSPKYLFRKEGQNVTLSCEQNLNHDAMYWYRQDPGQGLRLIYYSQIVNDFQKGDIAEGYSVSREKKESFPLTVTSAQKNPTAFYLCASSIDHGSSYEQYFGPGTRLTVT.